Below, 27 T cell receptor beta chains from the same sample are listed, as sequenced in a study of glioma-infiltrating T cells. Using RNA template, CDR3s of TCR alpha and beta were amplified with iRepertoire arm-PCR. MiXCR, run by TCRdb on the multiplex PCR reads, gives a single entry per CDR3 protein. The sample holds approximately 90,000 distinct CDR3 sequences, 20% to 25% seen once. The source material was glioma tissue, nonneoplastic brain tissue, or PBMCs (not recorded which). The source is a human donor with low-grade glioma or glioblastoma, undergoing nonglioma brain surgery, or in good health (not recorded which).

This clonotype has ten or more counts. This rearrangement joins TRBV12-3 or TRBV12-4 to TRBJ2-1; D is perhaps TRBD1 (5 bases). Between the trimmed V and J ends, which lost 3 bases and 7 bases, there was a span of 13 bases. The CDR3 is made up of 14 amino acids. The chain's CDR3 is CASSLVRAGNEQFF. The CDR3 region has the DNA TGTGCCAGCAGTTTGGTCAGGGCTGGGAATGAGCAGTTCTTC.

The sample holds many counts of this clonotype. V usage is TRBV7-2 and J usage is TRBJ2-7; D is possibly TRBD2 (6 bases). Germline V gene lookup returns CDR1 SGHTA and CDR2 FQGNSA. V was clipped by 0 bases and J by 4 bases, with 10 bases between them. The CDR3 spans 14 residues. Here the CDR3 reads CASSLALGGYEQYF. CDR3 nucleotides: TGTGCCAGCAGCTTAGCGCTCGGGGGTTACGAGCAGTACTTC.

With respect to this clonotype: The conserved phenylalanine or tryptophan normally closing the CDR3 is absent here, so this likely arose from a read error. The CDR3 here is CASSQGWVETAQNTEAFL. As DNA, the CDR3 is TGTGCCAGCAGCCAAGGATGGGTTGAGACCGCTCAGAACACTGAAGCTTTCCTT. This chain links TRBV4-2 with TRBJ1-1; no reliable D call. V lost 1 base and J lost 1, with 19 bases in between. The CDR3 contains 18 residues. The germline V gene encodes CDR1 LGHNA and CDR2 YNFKEQ.

Remarks on this clonotype: A junction end diverges from the germline sequence, so it may reflect a read error. The chain employs TRBV6-2 or TRBV6-3 and TRBJ1-2, with D tentatively TRBD1 (6 bases). CDR3 length: 15 amino acids. Germline V gene lookup returns CDR1 MNHEY and CDR2 SVGEGT. In nucleotides, the CDR3 is TGTGCCAGCAGTTACAGTGGTGGAGGACAGAGGAGCTACGCCTTT. It specifies CASSYSGGGQRSYAF.

About this clonotype itself: The junction shows a germline mismatch at one end, possibly a read error. This rearrangement joins TRBV15 to TRBJ2-7; D may match TRBD1 or TRBD2 (5 bases each). Germline-derived CDR1 and CDR2 are LNHNV and YYDKDF (reference sequence). The CDR3 runs 16 residues. This CDR3 reads CATSRDRSGNRDERYF. CDR3 nucleotide sequence: TGTGCCACCAGCAGAGATCGTTCAGGGAACCGGGACGAGCGGTACTTC.

This clonotype was recorded at least ten times. This rearrangement joins TRBV3-1 to TRBJ2-5; D may be TRBD2 (5 bases). Germline lookup yields CDR1 LGHDT and CDR2 YNNKEL (reference sequence). This CDR3 is built from 15 residues. V was pared by 0 bases and J by 4 bases, with 12 bases between. The CDR3: CASSQEGSRGETQYF. CDR3 DNA: TGTGCCAGCAGCCAAGAAGGGAGCCGAGGAGAGACCCAGTACTTC.

This clonotype showed up just once. The CDR3 spells CASSQEVELTYGYTF. The CDR3 region has the DNA TGTGCCAGCAGCCAAGAAGTGGAACTAACGTATGGCTACACCTTC. The chain combines TRBV7-2 with TRBJ1-2; D remains unclear. Germline V lookup: CDR1 SGHTA, CDR2 FQGNSA. The CDR3 is 15 amino acids. V was trimmed by 5 bases and J by 5 bases, leaving 18 bases between them.

This clonotype was observed at least ten times. This chain joins TRBV20-1 and TRBJ2-7; 8 positions match TRBD1. The CDR3 has 13 residues. CDR1 DFQATT and CDR2 SNEGSKA come from the germline V gene (reference sequence). V trimming: 3 bases; J trimming: 5 bases; junction bases outside the gene matches: 6. CDR3 protein: CSARTGDLHEQYF. In DNA form, the CDR3 reads TGCAGTGCTAGGACAGGGGATCTCCACGAGCAGTACTTC.

This clonotype was recorded at least ten times. This chain connects TRBV20-1 to TRBJ2-3; TRBD1 agrees at 7 bases. Germline V gives CDR1 DFQATT, CDR2 SNEGSKA (reference sequence). The CDR3 length is 15 residues. V was clipped by 5 bases and J by 1 base; unmatched bases: 9. For the CDR3, the DNA is TGCAGTGCTTCCCCCGACAGGGATGGCACAGATACGCAGTATTTT. Translation: CSASPDRDGTDTQYF.

There are many counts of this clonotype. V is TRBV12-3 or TRBV12-4 and J is TRBJ1-1; D may be TRBD1 (6 bases). V lost 5 bases to trimming and J lost 3 bases, with 13 bases between them. The CDR3 has 14 residues. The CDR3 DNA reads TGTGCCAGCAGTCCCTGGGCAGGGGACACTGAAGCTTTCTTT. Translation: CASSPWAGDTEAFF.

This clonotype occurred once. This sequence may be a read error, since a much larger clone differs from it by one base. V usage is TRBV24-1 and J usage is TRBJ2-1; D might be TRBD2 (6 bases). Trimming left V 6 bases short and J 0 bases short, with 17 bases between. The CDR3 extends over 17 amino acids. Germline V gene data show CDR1 as KGHDR and CDR2 as SFDVKD. The chain's CDR3 is CATSNTGTEGSYNEQFF. The CDR3 bases are TGTGCCACCAGTAATACCGGGACGGAGGGCTCCTACAATGAGCAGTTCTTC.

On this clonotype: Likely a read error: the CDR3 ends without its conserved phenylalanine or tryptophan. The chain couples TRBV20-1 to TRBJ2-3, with TRBD1 matching 7 bases. V lost 0 bases and J lost 5; bases outside the gene matches: 8. Germline V CDR1 and CDR2: DFQATT, SNEGSKA (reference sequence). The CDR3 consists of 15 residues. CDR3 region: CSARDARGLRDTQYY. In DNA, the CDR3 is TGCAGTGCTAGAGATGCGAGGGGGCTCAGAGATACGCAGTATTAT.

This clonotype has a count of ten or more. This chain joins TRBV19 and TRBJ2-4, with D unclear. Germline V gene sequence: CDR1 LNHDA, CDR2 SQIVND (reference sequence). Trimming cost V 7 bases and J 0 bases, with 10 bases left between them. The CDR3 has 14 amino acids. The CDR3 sequence is CASNQVGAKNIQYF. The CDR3 DNA follows: TGTGCCAGTAATCAGGTGGGAGCCAAAAACATTCAGTACTTC.

Notes on this clonotype: One end of the junction does not line up with germline, which may come from a read error. CDR3 loop: CASSLGGGGAYNEQFF. The CDR3, as DNA: TGTGCCAGCAGCTTGGGGGGGGGGGGGGCTTACAATGAGCAGTTCTTC. The chain uses TRBV4-1 and TRBJ2-1, with a tentative D call TRBD2 (7 bases). The CDR3 runs 16 residues. Germline V gene lookup returns CDR1 MGHRA and CDR2 YSYEKL.

In its sample, this clonotype was seen many times. The chain links TRBV27 to TRBJ2-6; 8 nucleotides match TRBD2. V lost 5 bases to trimming and J lost 0 bases; unmatched junction nucleotides: 9. CDR3 length: 18 residues. Germline CDR1 reads MNHEY; CDR2 reads SMNVEV (reference sequence). The CDR3 DNA follows: TGTGCCAGCAGTCCTTTAGCGGGACACTCCTCTGGGGCCAACGTCCTGACTTTC. Residues: CASSPLAGHSSGANVLTF. Variable domain in full (rest from reference TRBV27 and TRBJ2-6): EAQVTQNPRYLITVTGKKLTVTCSQNMNHEYMSWYRQDPGLGLRQIYYSMNVEVTDKGDVPEGYKVSRKEKRNFPLILESPSPNQTSLYFCASSPLAGHSSGANVLTFGAGSRLTVL.

In its sample, this clonotype was seen many times. CDR3: CASSQDQGLNSPLHF. The CDR3 nucleotides are TGTGCCAGCAGCCAAGATCAGGGTCTGAATTCACCCCTCCACTTT. The genes are TRBV14 and TRBJ1-6; TRBD1 might be the D (5 bases). V was clipped by 0 bases and J by 7 bases, with 10 bases between them. The germline V gene encodes CDR1 SGHDN and CDR2 FVKESK. The CDR3 length is 15 residues.

The sample holds many counts of this clonotype. The chain has TRBV7-6 and TRBJ2-7; 7 bases are shared with TRBD1. Germline trimming cut 5 bases from V and 3 bases from J; bases unmatched to any gene: 7. This CDR3 is built from 14 residues. Per germline, CDR1 SGHVS and CDR2 FNYEAQ. In DNA, the CDR3 is TGTGCCAGCAGCGCGACAGGGAATCACTACGAGCAGTACTTC. Translated: CASSATGNHYEQYF.

Many counts were recorded for this clonotype. This chain joins TRBV4-2 and TRBJ1-1; D gene unclear. Germline lookup yields CDR1 LGHNA and CDR2 YNFKEQ. This CDR3 spans 15 amino acids. Trimming cost V 4 bases and J 4 bases, with 16 bases left between them. The CDR3 bases are TGTGCCAGCAGCCCAGATATGGGGTCTAGCACTGAAGCTTTCTTT. It codes for CASSPDMGSSTEAFF.

Remarks on this clonotype: The junction shows a germline mismatch at one end, possibly a read error. The chain is built from TRBV6-4 and TRBJ1-1; TRBD1 is a possible D gene (5 bases). Germline V gene sequence: CDR1 MRHNA, CDR2 SNTAGT. There are 13 residues in the CDR3. The CDR3 DNA reads TGTGCCAGCAGCCAGGGTAAGAACACTAAAGCCTTCTTT. The encoded protein is CASSQGKNTKAFF.

This clonotype showed up many times. This chain uses TRBV19 with TRBJ1-5, with TRBD1 as a possible D gene (6 bases). There are 15 residues in the CDR3. Germline CDR1 and CDR2: LNHDA and SQIVND (reference sequence). The germline V and J ends were trimmed by 7 bases and 3 bases, with 16 bases remaining between them. In nucleotides, the CDR3 is TGTGCCAGTACCCTAGGGGGGGCAATCAATCAGCCCCAGCATTTT. This encodes CASTLGGAINQPQHF.

In its sample, this clonotype was seen a few times. The chain recombines TRBV4-2 with TRBJ2-1; D remains ambiguous. V lost 3 bases and J lost 5, with 8 bases in between. The CDR3 sequence is 13 residues long. Germline V gene lookup returns CDR1 LGHNA and CDR2 YNFKEQ. The chain's CDR3 is CASSHPADNEQFF. Written as DNA, the CDR3 is TGTGCCAGCAGCCACCCCGCGGACAATGAGCAGTTCTTC.

Note on this clonotype: Sequence at one end of the junction differs from germline and may be a read error. The chain couples TRBV18 to TRBJ2-5; a weak D match, TRBD1 (6 bases). In germline, CDR1 is KGHSH, CDR2 LQKENI. CDR3 length equals 14 residues. CDR3: CASSATGIKETKYF. In DNA form, the CDR3 reads TGCGCCAGCTCAGCGACAGGAATAAAAGAGACCAAGTACTTC.

In its sample, this clonotype was seen many times. The rearrangement links TRBV4-1 to TRBJ2-5, with TRBD2 matching 9 bases. Germline V lookup: CDR1 MGHRA, CDR2 YSYEKL. The CDR3 contains 15 residues. Trimming removed 5 bases from V and 4 bases from J; junction bases left unmatched: 8. CDR3 bases: TGCGCCAGCAGCGGACTACTAGCGGGTGGAGAGACCCAGTACTTC. This sequence encodes CASSGLLAGGETQYF.

The chain joins TRBV11-2 to TRBJ2-7; TRBD1 matches 8 bases. V lost 4 bases to trimming and J lost 6 bases; unmatched junction nucleotides: 8. The CDR3 has 14 amino acids. Germline values: CDR1 SGHAT, CDR2 FQNNGV. For the CDR3, the DNA is TGTGCCAGCAGCTATGGGACAGGTCTCTCCGAGCAGTACTTC. Translated: CASSYGTGLSEQYF.

This sequence joins TRBV20-1 and TRBJ1-2, with 9 bases identical to TRBD1. Trimming cost V 5 bases and J 2 bases; bases outside gene matches: 9. There are 15 residues in the CDR3. Germline CDR1 reads DFQATT; CDR2 reads SNEGSKA (reference sequence). CDR3 protein: CSASSTGGVNYGYTF. The CDR3 DNA is TGCAGTGCTTCATCCACAGGGGGCGTCAACTATGGCTACACCTTC.

This clonotype was counted at least ten times. This chain links TRBV7-2 with TRBJ2-5, with D uncertain. This CDR3 has 12 amino acids. The germline gives CDR1 SGHTA, CDR2 FQGNSA. V was trimmed by 4 bases and J by 1 base, leaving 4 bases between them. CDR3 residues: CASSYSQETQYF. The DNA for the CDR3 is TGTGCCAGCAGCTACTCCCAAGAGACCCAGTACTTC.

With regard to this clonotype: At one of its ends the junction is not consistent with the germline gene, which may arise from a read error. This chain connects TRBV27 to TRBJ2-3, with D maybe TRBD1 (5 bases). This CDR3 has 14 amino acids. Germline values: CDR1 MNHEY, CDR2 SMNVEV (reference sequence). The CDR3 DNA reads as TGTGTCAGCAGTGTCAGGGCCCCCACGGGTACGCAGTATTTT. The encoded protein is CVSSVRAPTGTQYF.